This T cell receptor (beta chain) was documented in a study of T-cell reconstitution after alpha-beta-depleted transplantation in children. Researchers prepared the TCRbeta library using unique molecular identifiers, the study reports. Each CDR3 protein gets one entry after TCRdb re-called the PCR reads with MiXCR. The table has some 200,000 distinct CDR3 sequences, 14% to 15% seen once; the top ten hold roughly 13%. The CDR3 is 20 amino acids. The V and J ends lost 2 bases and 2 bases, in that order; junction bases with no gene match: 12. Germline loops: CDR1 SGHAT, CDR2 FQDESV (reference sequence).

Sequenced here: PBMCs from the stem cell graft donor, sampled from the stem cell graft. This TCR was sampled from a human donor who donated a stem cell graft to a child with acute lymphoblastic leukemia. The chain uses TRBV11-1 and TRBJ2-1; 13 nucleotides match TRBD2. Here the CDR3 reads CASSLRWRTSGGRTYNEQFF. CDR3 nucleotides: TGTGCCAGCAGCTTAAGATGGAGGACTAGCGGGGGACGAACCTACAATGAGCAGTTCTTC.